Listed below are T cell receptor beta chains from one sample, sequenced in a study of blood T cell repertoires in COVID-19. The data were produced by immunoSEQ multiplex PCR, yet TCRdb's version contains in-frame clones alone and is incomplete. The sample has 200,000 to 300,000 clones, less than 90% seen once; the top ten hold roughly 2%. Sequenced material: peripheral blood. All receptors come from a man under 40 with active or convalescent COVID-19. CDR3s include the opening cysteine and the closing phenylalanine or tryptophan. The D gene is left open where the match is weak. The size entry is marked missing in some rows and otherwise reads once, few, many or a size class.

j_call clone_size cdr3_length v_call d_call cdr3_nt cdr3_aa
TRBJ2-5 once 14 TRBV7-3 TRBD2 TGTGCCAGCAGCCCCGGGGGGGGGCGAGAGACCCAGTACTTC CASSPGGGRETQYF
TRBJ2-1 . 14 TRBV11-2 . TGTGCCAGCAGCCTACAACGGACGGGGAATGAGCAGTTCTTC CASSLQRTGNEQFF
TRBJ2-7 . 14 TRBV3-1/TRBV3-2 . TGTGCCAGCAGCCAAAGCAGGGGATCCTACGAGCAGTACTTC CASSQSRGSYEQYF
TRBJ2-7 . 12 TRBV6-5 . TGTGCCAGCGGACACATCTCCTACGAGCAGTACTTC CASGHISYEQYF
TRBJ1-2 . 16 TRBV7-9 . TGTGCCAGCAGCCGGCGTACAGGGAAAACTGGGGATGGCTACACCTTC CASSRRTGKTGDGYTF
TRBJ1-1 . 18 TRBV6-1 . TGTGCCAGCAGTGAAGAATCAGGGACGGGGGGTTTTCTTACTGAAGCTTTCTTT CASSEESGTGGFLTEAFF
TRBJ1-1 . 18 TRBV23-1 . TGCGCCAGCAGTCACCTCGGGACACCAGGGGATCGGAACACTGAAGCTTTCTTT CASSHLGTPGDRNTEAFF
TRBJ2-1 . 23 TRBV9 TRBD1 TGTGCCAGCAGCGTAGATCTCGGGTTGGGACAGGGCTCCTCGGGCGTCTCCTACAATGAGCAGTTCTTC CASSVDLGLGQGSSGVSYNEQFF
TRBJ2-5 once 15 TRBV18 TRBD1 TGTGCCAGCTCACCACCGACAGGGAACCAAGAGACCCAGTACTTC CASSPPTGNQETQYF
TRBJ2-7 . 14 TRBV27 . TGTGCCAGCAGTTTATCGGGCGTACTCTACGAGCAGTACTTC CASSLSGVLYEQYF
TRBJ2-5 . 17 TRBV30 TRBD2 TGTGCCTGGAGATTGAGGCTAGCGGGGGGGGTCCAAGAGACCCAGTACTTC CAWRLRLAGGVQETQYF
TRBJ2-7 . 14 TRBV14 . TGTGCCAGCAGCCAGAGGACAGTTGCCTACGAGCAGTACTTC CASSQRTVAYEQYF
TRBJ2-2 . 14 TRBV25-1 . TGTGCCAGCAGTGAATATCCGGTCACCGGGGAGCTGTTTTTT CASSEYPVTGELFF
TRBJ2-5 . 14 TRBV5-1 TRBD2 TGCGCCAGCACCCCGGGGGGGCGCTCGCAGACCCAGTACTTC CASTPGGRSQTQYF
TRBJ2-1 . 12 TRBV11-2 . TGTGCCAGCAGCTTATCCCAGAGGGAGCAGTTCTTC CASSLSQREQFF
TRBJ2-7 . 14 TRBV6-5 TRBD1 TGTGCCAGCAGTCTTCACGGGACAGGCTACGAGCAGTACTTC CASSLHGTGYEQYF
TRBJ2-1 . 16 TRBV24-1 TRBD1 TGTGCCACCAGTGAGACTTCCCGGGACAGGGGAGGTGAGCAGTTCTTC CATSETSRDRGGEQFF
TRBJ1-2 few 15 TRBV4-3 TRBD1 TGCGCCAGCAGCCAAGTCTCAGGGGGTAACTATGGCTACACCTTC CASSQVSGGNYGYTF
TRBJ1-4 . 15 TRBV9 . TGTGCCAGCAGCAAAGGGGGGGCGGATAATGAAAAACTGTTTTTT CASSKGGADNEKLFF
TRBJ2-7 . 15 TRBV4-2 TRBD2 TGTGCCAGCAGCCAAGGTAGCGGGGGGGCCTACGAGCAGTACTTC CASSQGSGGAYEQYF
TRBJ2-7 . 11 TRBV3-1/TRBV3-2 . TGTGCCAGCAGAAGCCGGTCTCAGCAGTACTTC CASRSRSQQYF
TRBJ2-7 few 15 TRBV5-1 TRBD2 TGCGCCAGCAGCTTGGCGCGGGGGGGGACCTACGAGCAGTACTTC CASSLARGGTYEQYF
TRBJ1-6 . 13 TRBV6-5 . TGTGCCAGCAGCCCCGTTCTCGGAGCACCCCTCCACTTT CASSPVLGAPLHF
TRBJ1-6 . 15 TRBV5-5 . TGTGCCAGCAGCTCCCGCGGAGGGTTTGGCTCACCCCTCCACTTT CASSSRGGFGSPLHF
TRBJ1-5 . 13 TRBV2 . TGTGCCAGCAAGGGGGACCACAATCAGCCCCAGCATTTT CASKGDHNQPQHF
TRBJ2-3 . 17 TRBV7-2 TRBD2 TGTGCCAGCAGCTTAAGTCTGCGGGGGGGTAGCACAGATACGCAGTATTTT CASSLSLRGGSTDTQYF
TRBJ2-5 . 16 TRBV5-1 . TGCGCCAGCAGCTTGGAGGGGCGCCCGTACCAAGAGACCCAGTACTTC CASSLEGRPYQETQYF
TRBJ1-5 once 15 TRBV19 TRBD1 TGTGCCAGTAGTATAGACGGACAGGGGGATCAGCCCCAGCATTTT CASSIDGQGDQPQHF
TRBJ1-6 . 13 TRBV30 . TGTGCCTGGACTCTACAGAATAATTCACCCCTCCACTTT CAWTLQNNSPLHF
TRBJ1-2 . 15 TRBV4-1 . TGCGCCAGCAGCCATGAAACAGGGTTCAACTATGGCTACACCTTC CASSHETGFNYGYTF
TRBJ2-5 . 15 TRBV9 TRBD2 TGTGCCAGCAGCGCGTCGGGGGGGCCTAGAGAGACCCAGTACTTC CASSASGGPRETQYF
TRBJ2-3 . 13 TRBV6-6 . TGTGCCAGCAGTGACAGACGCACAGATACGCAGTATTTT CASSDRRTDTQYF
TRBJ1-2 . 14 TRBV13 TRBD1 TGTGCCAGCAGCGTGGGACAGGTGGACTATGGCTACACCTTC CASSVGQVDYGYTF
TRBJ1-4 . 16 TRBV4-1 . TGCGCCAGCAGCCGAACTACAGGGATTCAGAATGAAAAACTGTTTTTT CASSRTTGIQNEKLFF
TRBJ1-2 . 16 TRBV19 TRBD1 TGTGCCAGTAGTTCCTCGGGACAGGGGTTGAGCTATGGCTACACCTTC CASSSSGQGLSYGYTF